This T cell receptor beta chain stems from a study of T cells in Graves' hyperthyroidism and ophthalmopathy. RNA transcripts gave rise to amplified TCR beta CDR3 regions. A first-round RT-PCR of the TCR CDR3 used the HTBI primer set. TCRdb passed the multiplex PCR reads through MiXCR, listing each CDR3 protein once. The table shows hundreds of thousands of distinct CDR3 sequences, with 15% to 20% occurring only once. This clonotype was seen repeatedly, ten times or more. Germline V gives CDR1 SNHLY, CDR2 FYNNEI. The CDR3 runs to 12 residues. V lost 5 bases to trimming and J lost 4 bases, with 9 bases between them. The definition of stable Graves' hyperthyroidism was no ophthalmopathy progression within 18 months. Each patient was aged 18 to 65 and had newly diagnosed hyperthyroidism of under 2 months' duration. Diagnoses were established using clinical symptoms, serum thyroxine and TRAb, thyroid ultrasound and orbital computed tomography.

This TCR was sampled from a woman aged 25 to 39 with Graves' hyperthyroidism. Input material: blood. This rearrangement joins TRBV2 to TRBJ2-7; D is unresolved. The CDR3 here is CASSPILYEQYF. CDR3 DNA sequence: TGTGCCAGCAGTCCGATCCTTTACGAGCAGTACTTC.